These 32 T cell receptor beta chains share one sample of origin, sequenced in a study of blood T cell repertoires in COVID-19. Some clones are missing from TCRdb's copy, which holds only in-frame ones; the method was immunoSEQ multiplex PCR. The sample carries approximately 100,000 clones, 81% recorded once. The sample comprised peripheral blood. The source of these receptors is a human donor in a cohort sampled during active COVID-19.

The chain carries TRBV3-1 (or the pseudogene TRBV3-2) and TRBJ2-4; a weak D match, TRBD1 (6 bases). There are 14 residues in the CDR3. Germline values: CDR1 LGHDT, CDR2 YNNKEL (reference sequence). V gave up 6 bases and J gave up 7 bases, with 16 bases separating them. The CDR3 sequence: CASRMTGGINIQYF. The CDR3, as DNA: TGTGCCAGCAGGATGACAGGAGGCATTAACATTCAGTACTTC.

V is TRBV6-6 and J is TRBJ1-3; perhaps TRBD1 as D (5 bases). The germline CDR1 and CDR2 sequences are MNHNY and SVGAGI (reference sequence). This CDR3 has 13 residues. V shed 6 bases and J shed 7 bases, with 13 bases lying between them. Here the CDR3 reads CASSPQGGNTIYF. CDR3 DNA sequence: TGTGCCAGCAGCCCCCAGGGTGGGAACACCATATATTTT.

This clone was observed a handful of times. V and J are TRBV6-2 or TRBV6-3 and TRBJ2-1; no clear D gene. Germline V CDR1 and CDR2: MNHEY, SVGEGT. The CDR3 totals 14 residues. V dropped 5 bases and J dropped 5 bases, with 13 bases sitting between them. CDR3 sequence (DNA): TGTGCCAGCAGTCCCCATGACTTGAACAATGAGCAGTTCTTC. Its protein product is CASSPHDLNNEQFF.

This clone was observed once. In nucleotides, the CDR3 is TGTGCCAGTAGTAACTCCGGGAACACTGAAGCTTTCTTT. The encoded protein is CASSNSGNTEAFF. The chain recombines TRBV19 with TRBJ1-1; D remains unclear. The CDR3 extends over 13 amino acids. Per germline, CDR1 LNHDA and CDR2 SQIVND (reference sequence). V shed 4 bases and J shed 1 base, with 7 bases lying between them.

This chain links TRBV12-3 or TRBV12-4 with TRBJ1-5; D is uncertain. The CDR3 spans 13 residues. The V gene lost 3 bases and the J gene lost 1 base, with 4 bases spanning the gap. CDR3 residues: CASSFGSNQPQHF. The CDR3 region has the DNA TGTGCCAGCAGTTTCGGGAGCAATCAGCCCCAGCATTTT.

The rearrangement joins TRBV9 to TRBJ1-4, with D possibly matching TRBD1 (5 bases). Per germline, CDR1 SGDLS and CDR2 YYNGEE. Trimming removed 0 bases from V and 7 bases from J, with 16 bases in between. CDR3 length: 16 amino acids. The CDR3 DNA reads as TGTGCCAGCAGCGTAGAATTGGGGGGGAGTAGTGAAAAACTGTTTTTT. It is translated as CASSVELGGSSEKLFF.

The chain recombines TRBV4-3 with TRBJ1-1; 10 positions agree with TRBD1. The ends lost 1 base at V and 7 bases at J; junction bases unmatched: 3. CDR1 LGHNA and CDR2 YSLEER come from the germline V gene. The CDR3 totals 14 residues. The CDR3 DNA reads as TGCGCCAGCAGCCAAGCGACAGGGGGCTATGAAGCTTTCTTT. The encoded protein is CASSQATGGYEAFF.

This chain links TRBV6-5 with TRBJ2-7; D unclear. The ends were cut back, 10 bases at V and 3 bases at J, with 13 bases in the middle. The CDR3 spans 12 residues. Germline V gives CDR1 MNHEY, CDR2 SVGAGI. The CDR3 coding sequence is TGTGCCACCCAACAGAGCTACTACGAGCAGTACTTC. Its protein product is CATQQSYYEQYF.

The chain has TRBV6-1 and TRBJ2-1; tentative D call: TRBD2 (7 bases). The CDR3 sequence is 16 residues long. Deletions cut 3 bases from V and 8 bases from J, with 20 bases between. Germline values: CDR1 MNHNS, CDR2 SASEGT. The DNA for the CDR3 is TGTGCCAGCAGTGACCCGGGGGGCAGGTTGGGACATGAGCAGTTCTTC. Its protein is CASSDPGGRLGHEQFF.

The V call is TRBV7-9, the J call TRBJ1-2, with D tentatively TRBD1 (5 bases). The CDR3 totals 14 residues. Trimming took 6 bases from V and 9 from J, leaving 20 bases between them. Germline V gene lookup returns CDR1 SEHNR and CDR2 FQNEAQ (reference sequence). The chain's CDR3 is CASSRTDSALSYTF. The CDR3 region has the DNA TGTGCCAGCAGTAGAACCGACAGCGCCCTTAGCTACACCTTC.

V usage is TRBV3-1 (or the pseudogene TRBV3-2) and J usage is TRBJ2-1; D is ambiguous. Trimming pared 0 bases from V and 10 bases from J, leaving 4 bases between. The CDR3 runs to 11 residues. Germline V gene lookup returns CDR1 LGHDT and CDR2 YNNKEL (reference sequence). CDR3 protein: CASSQDTEQFF. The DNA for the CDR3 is TGTGCCAGCAGCCAAGATACAGAGCAGTTCTTC.

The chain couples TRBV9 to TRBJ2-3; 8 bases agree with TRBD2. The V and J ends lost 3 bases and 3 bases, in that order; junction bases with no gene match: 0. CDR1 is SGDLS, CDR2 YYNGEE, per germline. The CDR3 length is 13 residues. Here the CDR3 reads CASSASGTDTQYF. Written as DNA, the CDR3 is TGTGCCAGCAGCGCTAGCGGGACAGATACGCAGTATTTT. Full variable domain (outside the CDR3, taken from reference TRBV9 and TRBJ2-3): DSGVTQTPKHLITATGQRVTLRCSPRSGDLSVYWYQQSLDQGLQFLIQYYNGEERAKGNILERFSAQQFPDLHSELNLSSLELGDSALYFCASSASGTDTQYFGPGTRLTVL.

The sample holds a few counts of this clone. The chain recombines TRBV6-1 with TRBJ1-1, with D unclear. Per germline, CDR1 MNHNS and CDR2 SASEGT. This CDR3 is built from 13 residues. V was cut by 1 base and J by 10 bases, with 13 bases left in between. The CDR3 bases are TGTGCCAGCAGTGAAGATATCCGGTCTCGAGCTTTCTTT. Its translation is CASSEDIRSRAFF.

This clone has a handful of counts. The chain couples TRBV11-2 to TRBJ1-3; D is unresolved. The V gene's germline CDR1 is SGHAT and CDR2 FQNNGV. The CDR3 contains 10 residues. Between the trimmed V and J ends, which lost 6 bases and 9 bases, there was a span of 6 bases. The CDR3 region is CASSGSTIYF. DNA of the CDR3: TGTGCCAGCAGTGGGAGCACCATATATTTT.

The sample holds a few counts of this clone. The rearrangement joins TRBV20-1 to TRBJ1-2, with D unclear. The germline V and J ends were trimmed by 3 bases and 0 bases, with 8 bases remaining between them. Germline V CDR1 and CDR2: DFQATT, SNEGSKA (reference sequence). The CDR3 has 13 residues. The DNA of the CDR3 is TGCAGTGCTAGTCTGTTAGCTAACTATGGCTACACCTTC. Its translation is CSASLLANYGYTF.

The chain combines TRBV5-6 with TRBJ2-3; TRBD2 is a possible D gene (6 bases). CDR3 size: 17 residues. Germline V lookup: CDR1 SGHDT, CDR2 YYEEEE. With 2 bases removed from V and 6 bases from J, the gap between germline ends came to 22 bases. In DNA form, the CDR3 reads TGTGCCAGCAGCTTTGACCTGGGGGGATCGTTCTCGGATACGCAGTATTTT. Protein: CASSFDLGGSFSDTQYF.

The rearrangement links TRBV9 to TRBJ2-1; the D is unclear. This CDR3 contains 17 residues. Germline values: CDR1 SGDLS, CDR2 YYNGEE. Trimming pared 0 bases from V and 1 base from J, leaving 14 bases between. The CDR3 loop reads CASSVVESLYSYNEQFF. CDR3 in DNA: TGTGCCAGCAGCGTAGTGGAGTCCCTGTATTCCTACAATGAGCAGTTCTTC.

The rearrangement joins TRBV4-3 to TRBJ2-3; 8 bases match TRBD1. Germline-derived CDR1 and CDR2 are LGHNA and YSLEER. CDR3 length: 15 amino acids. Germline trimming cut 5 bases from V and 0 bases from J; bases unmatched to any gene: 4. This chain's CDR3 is CASSIQGESTDTQYF. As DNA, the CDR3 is TGCGCCAGCAGCATACAGGGGGAAAGCACAGATACGCAGTATTTT.

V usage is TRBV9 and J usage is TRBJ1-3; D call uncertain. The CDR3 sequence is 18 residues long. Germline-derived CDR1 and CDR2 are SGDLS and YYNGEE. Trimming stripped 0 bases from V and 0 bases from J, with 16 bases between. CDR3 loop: CASSVAPLAGNSGNTIYF. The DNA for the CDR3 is TGTGCCAGCAGCGTAGCACCTTTGGCGGGAAACTCTGGAAACACCATATATTTT.

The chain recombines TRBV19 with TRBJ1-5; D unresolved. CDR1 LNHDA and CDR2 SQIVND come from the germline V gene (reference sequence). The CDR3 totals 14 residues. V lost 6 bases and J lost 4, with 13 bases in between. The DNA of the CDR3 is TGTGCCAGTAGCCAGACGGGAGGTAATCAGCCCCAGCATTTT. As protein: CASSQTGGNQPQHF. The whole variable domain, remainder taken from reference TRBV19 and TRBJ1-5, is DGGITQSPKYLFRKEGQNVTLSCEQNLNHDAMYWYRQDPGQGLRLIYYSQIVNDFQKGDIAEGYSVSREKKESFPLTVTSAQKNPTAFYLCASSQTGGNQPQHFGDGTRLSIL.

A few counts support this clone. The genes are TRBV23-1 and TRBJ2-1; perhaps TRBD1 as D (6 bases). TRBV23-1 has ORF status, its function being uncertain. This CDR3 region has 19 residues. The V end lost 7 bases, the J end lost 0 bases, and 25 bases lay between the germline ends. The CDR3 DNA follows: TGCGCCAGCACCCACAATATAAATAAGAGAGGGGGCTCCTACAATGAGCAGTTCTTC. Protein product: CASTHNINKRGGSYNEQFF.

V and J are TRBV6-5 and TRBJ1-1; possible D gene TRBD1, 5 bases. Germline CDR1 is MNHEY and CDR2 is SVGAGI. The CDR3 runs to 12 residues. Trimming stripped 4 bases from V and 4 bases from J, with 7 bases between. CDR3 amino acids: CASSWGVTEAFF. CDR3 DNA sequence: TGTGCCAGCAGTTGGGGGGTCACTGAAGCTTTCTTT.

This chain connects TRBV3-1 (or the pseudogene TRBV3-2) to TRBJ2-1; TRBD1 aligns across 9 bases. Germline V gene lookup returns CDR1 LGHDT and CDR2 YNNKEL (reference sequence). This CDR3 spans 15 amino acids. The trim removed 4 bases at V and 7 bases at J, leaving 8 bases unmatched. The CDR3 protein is CASSLGQGQGNEQFF. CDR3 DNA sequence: TGTGCCAGCAGCCTGGGACAGGGCCAAGGGAATGAGCAGTTCTTC.

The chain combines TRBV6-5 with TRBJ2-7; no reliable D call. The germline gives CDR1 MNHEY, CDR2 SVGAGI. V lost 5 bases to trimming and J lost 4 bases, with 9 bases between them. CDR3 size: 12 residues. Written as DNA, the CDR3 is TGTGCCAGCAGTAGAACGACTTACGAGCAGTACTTC. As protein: CASSRTTYEQYF.

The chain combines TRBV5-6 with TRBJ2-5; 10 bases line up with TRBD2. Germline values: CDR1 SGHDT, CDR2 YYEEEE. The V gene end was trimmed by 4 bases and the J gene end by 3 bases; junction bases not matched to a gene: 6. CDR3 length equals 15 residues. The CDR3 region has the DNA TGTGCCAGCAGCCTGGAGGGACTAGCGAAAGAGACCCAGTACTTC. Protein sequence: CASSLEGLAKETQYF.

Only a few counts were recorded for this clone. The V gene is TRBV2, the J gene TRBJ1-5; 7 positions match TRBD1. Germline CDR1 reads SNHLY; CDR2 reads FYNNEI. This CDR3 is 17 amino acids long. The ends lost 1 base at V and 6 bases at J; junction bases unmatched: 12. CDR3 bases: TGTGCCAGCAGTGAAGGGTTTGGTAAGGGGGCCGGTCAGCCCCAGCATTTT. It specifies CASSEGFGKGAGQPQHF.

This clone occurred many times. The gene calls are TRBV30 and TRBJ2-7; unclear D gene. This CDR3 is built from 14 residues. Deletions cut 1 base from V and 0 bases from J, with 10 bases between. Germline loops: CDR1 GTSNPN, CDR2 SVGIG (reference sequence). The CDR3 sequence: CAWSDHSRSYEQYF. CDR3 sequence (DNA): TGTGCCTGGAGTGATCACTCCCGCTCCTACGAGCAGTACTTC.

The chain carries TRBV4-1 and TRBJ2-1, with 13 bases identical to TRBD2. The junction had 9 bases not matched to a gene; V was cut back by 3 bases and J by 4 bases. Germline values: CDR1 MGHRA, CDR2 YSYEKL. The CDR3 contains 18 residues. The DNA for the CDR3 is TGCGCCAGCAGCCAGCGAACCGGGACTAGCGGGGAGTACAATGAGCAGTTCTTC. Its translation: CASSQRTGTSGEYNEQFF.

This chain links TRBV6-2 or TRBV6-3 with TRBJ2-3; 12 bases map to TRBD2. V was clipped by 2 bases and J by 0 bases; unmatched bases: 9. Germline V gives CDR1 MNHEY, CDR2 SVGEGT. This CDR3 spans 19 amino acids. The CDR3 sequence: CASSYALAGGPASTDTQYF. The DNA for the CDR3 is TGTGCCAGCAGTTACGCTCTAGCGGGAGGGCCAGCAAGCACAGATACGCAGTATTTT.

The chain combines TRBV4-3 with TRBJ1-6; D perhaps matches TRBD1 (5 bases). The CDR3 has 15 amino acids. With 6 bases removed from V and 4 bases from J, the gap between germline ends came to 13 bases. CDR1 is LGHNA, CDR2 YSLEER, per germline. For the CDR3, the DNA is TGCGCCAGCAGTATAGAACGGGGGTATAATTCACCCCTCCACTTT. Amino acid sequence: CASSIERGYNSPLHF.

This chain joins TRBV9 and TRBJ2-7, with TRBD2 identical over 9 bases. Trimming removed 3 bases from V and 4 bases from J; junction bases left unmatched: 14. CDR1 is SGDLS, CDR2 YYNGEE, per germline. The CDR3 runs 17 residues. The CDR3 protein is CASSAHLSASGEYEQYF. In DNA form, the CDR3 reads TGTGCCAGCAGCGCCCACCTGTCGGCTAGCGGGGAGTACGAGCAGTACTTC.

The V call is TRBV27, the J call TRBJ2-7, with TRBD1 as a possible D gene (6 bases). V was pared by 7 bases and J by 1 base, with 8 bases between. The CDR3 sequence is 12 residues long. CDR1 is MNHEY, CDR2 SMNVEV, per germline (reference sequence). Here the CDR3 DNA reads TGTGCCAGCACCGGACAGTCCTACGAGCAGTACTTC. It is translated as CASTGQSYEQYF.